The present entry profiles one T cell receptor beta chain with its context. Its antigen is unknown. Clones were sequenced by immunoSEQ multiplex PCR, and TCRdb holds only the in-frame ones, with some missing. The data show 200,000 to 250,000 clones, roughly 84% seen once. The data originate from a study of cytomegalovirus exposure and HLA in healthy donors. Whole-study results and caveats: According to reports, the classifier identified cytomegalovirus status with high specificity and sensitivity. In vitro work confirmed that three CMV-associated chains recognize CMV antigens. Most TCR sequences proved rare, with some public TCRs found in many donors.

Germline CDR1 is KGHSH and CDR2 is LQKENI. V shed 3 bases, J shed 2 bases, and the junction held 1 base outside the gene matches. The CDR3 loop spans 14 amino acids. The receptor comes from a woman in her twenties or thirties in good health and CMV-seropositive. This chain links TRBV18 with TRBJ2-7; 10 nucleotides agree with TRBD1. The sample taken for sequencing was PBMCs. The CDR3 DNA reads as TGTGCCAGCTCACCGGGACAGGGGCCCTACGAGCAGTACTTC. It translates to CASSPGQGPYEQYF. The whole variable domain, filled in from reference TRBV18 and TRBJ2-7, reads NAGVMQNPRHLVRRRGQEARLRCSPMKGHSHVYWYRQLPEEGLKFMVYLQKENIIDESGMPKERFSAEFPKEGPSILRIQQVVRGDSAAYFCASSPGQGPYEQYFGPGTRLTVT.